This T cell receptor (beta chain) originates from a study of blood T cells in healthy people across ages. The CDR3 contains 12 residues. Germline V gene data show CDR1 as DFQATT and CDR2 as SNEGSKA (reference sequence). For this clonotype: This could be a read error, since a much larger clone is one nucleotide away.

A J-beta primer mix and a sample-barcoded 5' primer were used in a second PCR of about 7 to 12 cycles. TCRdb fed the 5' RACE reads into MiXCR, producing one record per CDR3 protein. The table shows more than 900,000 distinct CDR3 sequences, with roughly 28% occurring only once. This sample was also put to use in a study of T cells of mothers and their children.

Specimen: blood. The chain employs TRBV20-1 and TRBJ2-1, with D perhaps assigned TRBD1 or TRBD2 (5 bases each). The TCR originated in a middle-aged woman in good health. This chain's CDR3 is CRASRVFNEQFF. CDR3 nucleotide sequence: TGCAGGGCTAGCAGGGTTTTCAATGAGCAGTTCTTC.